Included here is one TCR beta chain sequence, with context. The sample comes from a study of blood T cell repertoires in COVID-19. At the level of the study: From T cells, B-cell-depleted T cells, or PBMCs came the material, which was cDNA or gDNA.

Germline CDR1 and CDR2: DFQATT and SNEGSKA (reference sequence). The CDR3 is 16 residues long. V lost 3 bases and J lost 0, with 18 bases in between. In the authors' methods: Nucleated cell number was recorded as an estimate derived from reference gene primer amplification. The method was immunoSEQ multiplex PCR; TCRdb's version includes in-frame clones alone and lacks a portion of them. V, J and clone size derive from that table, while D and trimming were established from the DNA sequence. The top ten hold roughly 8% of the sample, which has about 140,000 clones, approximately 80% seen once. This TCR derives from a human donor in a cohort sampled during active COVID-19. The sample taken for sequencing was peripheral blood. The V call is TRBV20-1, the J call TRBJ2-7; possibly TRBD2 for D (5 bases). The CDR3 loop is CSASNPIGGLSYEQYF. The CDR3 nucleotides are TGCAGTGCTAGTAACCCGATAGGCGGGCTCTCCTACGAGCAGTACTTC.